This TCR beta chain was identified in a study of T cell responses to AZD1222 COVID-19 vaccine. Study outcomes and limitations: Among the donors, most were white British and more were female, and clonal diversity was possibly underestimated. Vaccine-associated CD4 TCRs ranged over spike, dominating at 160-218 and 743-854.

The CDR3 runs to 17 residues. Trimming cost V 5 bases and J 3 bases; bases outside gene matches: 11. In germline, CDR1 is SGHTA, CDR2 FQGNSA. A remark on this clone: Its antigen is still unknown.

The repertoire was sequenced with immunoSEQ multiplex PCR; TCRdb's copy has only in-frame clones and lacks some. The sample carries roughly 150,000 clones, about 83% recorded once. The material sequenced was peripheral blood, taken 28 days after the second AZD1222 dose. This chain links TRBV7-2 with TRBJ1-4, with 8 bases lining up with TRBD1. The receptor was derived from an adult who received the AZD1222 COVID-19 vaccine. Here the CDR3 DNA reads TGTGCCAGCAGCCTCCGTCGGACAGGGTGGTCTAATGAAAAACTGTTTTTT. Its translation is CASSLRRTGWSNEKLFF. Together with reference TRBV7-2 and TRBJ1-4, the CDR3 gives the full variable domain: GAGVSQSPSNKVTEKGKDVELRCDPISGHTALYWYRQSLGQGLEFLIYFQGNSAPDKSGLPSDRFSAERTGGSVSTLTIQRTQQEDSAVYLCASSLRRTGWSNEKLFFGSGTQLSVL.